The 12 T cell receptor beta chains below were found in one sample sequenced in a study of blood T cell repertoires in COVID-19 (dated by TCRdb to 2020 to 2022). The protocol used for the library was the immunoSEQ multiplex PCR assay. TCRdb took this table from immuneACCESS and kept in-frame rearrangements with V and J called. Such tables lack part of the clones; where checked against another copy, unresolved V genes explain under half of the gap, and the rest is unexplained. This sample gives hundreds of thousands of clones in total; about 80% of them show up just once. The ten largest account for about 8.9% of the sample. The sample comprised peripheral blood. All receptors come from a man at least 80 years old with acute or convalescent COVID-19.

V and J are TRBV2 and TRBJ2-2; 10 bases are shared with TRBD1. The CDR3 runs 14 residues. CDR1 and CDR2 from the germline V gene are SNHLY and FYNNEI. V shed 4 bases and J 4 bases; nucleotides not matched to a gene: 0. DNA for the CDR3: TGTGCCAGCAGTGGGACAGGGGGCACCGGGGAGCTGTTTTTT. Its protein product is CASSGTGGTGELFF.

This chain uses TRBV7-9 with TRBJ1-5; 8 nucleotides agree with TRBD1. CDR1 is SEHNR, CDR2 FQNEAQ, per germline (reference sequence). V was pared by 5 bases and J by 2 bases, with 5 bases of the junction left unmatched. This CDR3 comprises 15 residues. CDR3 loop: CASSRGQAGNQPQHF. CDR3 in DNA: TGTGCCAGCAGCCGGGGACAGGCGGGCAATCAGCCCCAGCATTTT.

J is TRBJ2-3 and V is TRBV30; weak D call: TRBD1 (6 bases). The CDR3 loop spans 15 amino acids. Trimming pared 4 bases from V and 2 bases from J, leaving 16 bases between. The germline V gene encodes CDR1 GTSNPN and CDR2 SVGIG (reference sequence). Written as DNA, the CDR3 is TGTGCCTGGACCCCGGACAGCCTAATCACAGATACGCAGTATTTT. Its protein is CAWTPDSLITDTQYF.

The rearrangement joins TRBV7-2 to TRBJ1-2; possibly TRBD1 for D (6 bases). V lost 7 bases and J 1 base, leaving 13 bases between the germline ends. The CDR3 is 14 amino acids. Germline values: CDR1 SGHTA, CDR2 FQGNSA. The CDR3 loop is CASTWGQLNYGYTF. Written as DNA, the CDR3 is TGTGCCAGCACCTGGGGGCAACTTAACTATGGCTACACCTTC.

The chain uses TRBV2 and TRBJ1-1; 7 nucleotides match TRBD1. Trimming at V came to 6 bases and at J to 4 bases, leaving 8 bases not matched to a gene. Germline values: CDR1 SNHLY, CDR2 FYNNEI. CDR3 length: 14 amino acids. Here the CDR3 DNA reads TGTGCCAGCAGCGCTACAGGGGTGAGCACTGAAGCTTTCTTT. It specifies CASSATGVSTEAFF.

The gene calls are TRBV5-6 and TRBJ2-7; D gene unclear. The V end lost 4 bases, the J end lost 4 bases, and 9 bases lay between the germline ends. The CDR3 contains 12 residues. The germline gives CDR1 SGHDT, CDR2 YYEEEE. The CDR3 DNA reads as TGTGCCAGCAGCCCAGGTCTTTACGAGCAGTACTTC. Amino acids: CASSPGLYEQYF.

The chain employs TRBV6-1 and TRBJ2-3; D may be TRBD2 (5 bases). The germline CDR1 and CDR2 sequences are MNHNS and SASEGT. V was cut by 2 bases and J by 3 bases, with 6 bases left in between. There are 13 residues in the CDR3. The CDR3, as DNA: TGTGCCAGCAGTGAATGGACTACAGATACGCAGTATTTT. This codes for CASSEWTTDTQYF.

CDR3: CASRLTSGSTEQYF. CDR3 DNA sequence: TGCGCCAGCAGATTGACTAGCGGGAGTACCGAGCAGTACTTC. V is TRBV5-1 and J is TRBJ2-7, with 12 bases aligning to TRBD2. Germline loops: CDR1 SGHRS, CDR2 YFSETQ. J gave up 6 bases and V 5 bases, and 6 bases lay outside the gene matches. The CDR3 is 14 residues long.

This sequence joins TRBV6-1 and TRBJ1-4; 7 bases are shared with TRBD1. This CDR3 is built from 15 residues. Germline values: CDR1 MNHNS, CDR2 SASEGT. J was trimmed by 0 bases and V by 7 bases; bases with no gene match: 5. CDR3 amino acids: CASIDDRATNEKLFF. The CDR3 DNA follows: TGTGCCAGCATCGACGACAGGGCAACTAATGAAAAACTGTTTTTT.

In its sample, this clone was seen once. In nucleotides, the CDR3 is TGTGCCAGCAACCAGCGGGGGGCTACCGGGGAGCTGTTTTTT. This codes for CASNQRGATGELFF. This sequence joins TRBV7-8 and TRBJ2-2, with 9 bases aligning to TRBD2. CDR1 SGHVS and CDR2 FQNEAQ come from the germline V gene. The ends lost 7 bases at V and 5 bases at J; junction bases unmatched: 5. This CDR3 has 14 amino acids.

This chain uses TRBV10-2 with TRBJ1-3, with 7 bases lining up with TRBD1. The V gene end was trimmed by 6 bases and the J gene end by 4 bases; junction bases not matched to a gene: 6. The germline V gene has CDR1 WSHSY and CDR2 SAAADI. The CDR3 has 14 residues. CDR3: CASRETGTGNTIYF. DNA of the CDR3: TGCGCCAGCAGGGAGACAGGGACCGGAAACACCATATATTTT.

This sequence joins TRBV7-8 and TRBJ1-5; 9 nucleotides align to TRBD1. This CDR3 has 16 amino acids. Germline trimming cut 5 bases from V and 4 bases from J; bases unmatched to any gene: 9. In germline, CDR1 is SGHVS, CDR2 FQNEAQ. CDR3 DNA: TGTGCCAGCAGCCCCGCGACCGGGACAGGGAATCAGCCCCAGCATTTT. Protein sequence: CASSPATGTGNQPQHF.